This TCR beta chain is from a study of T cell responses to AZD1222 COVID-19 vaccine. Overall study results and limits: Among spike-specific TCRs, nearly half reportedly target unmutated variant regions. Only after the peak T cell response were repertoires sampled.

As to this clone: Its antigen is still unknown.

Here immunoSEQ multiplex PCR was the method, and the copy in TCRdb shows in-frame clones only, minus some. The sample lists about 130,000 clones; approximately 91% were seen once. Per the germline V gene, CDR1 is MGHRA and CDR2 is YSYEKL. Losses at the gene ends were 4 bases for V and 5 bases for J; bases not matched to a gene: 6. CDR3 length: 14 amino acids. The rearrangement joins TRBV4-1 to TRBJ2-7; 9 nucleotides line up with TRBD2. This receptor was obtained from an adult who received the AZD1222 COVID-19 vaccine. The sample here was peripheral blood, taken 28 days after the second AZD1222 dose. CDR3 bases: TGCGCCAGCAGCCGACAGACTAGCGGCAACGAGCAGTACTTC. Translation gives CASSRQTSGNEQYF.